This TCR beta chain was observed in a study of blood T cells in healthy people across ages. Study results and caveats: Shifts in expanded clonotypes may have been confounded by donor CMV status, which was unknown.

No fewer than 5.5 micrograms of total RNA were isolated from every sample. V dropped 7 bases and J dropped 2; count of bases not matched to a gene: 5. CDR1 is SGHRS and CDR2 is YFSETQ in the germline V gene. This CDR3 has 14 residues. For the second PCR, which ran for about 7 to 11 cycles, a sample-barcoded 5' primer and a J-beta primer mix were used. TCRdb re-called the 5' RACE reads through MiXCR, storing one row per CDR3 protein. Altogether around 1.5 million distinct CDR3 sequences are present, 42% being singletons, with the ten largest covering approximately 7.9%. About this clonotype: Its antigen is unidentified.

V and J are TRBV5-1 and TRBJ1-4, with TRBD1 matching 7 bases. Sequencing was done on a sample of blood. This TCR was sampled from a young woman in good health. The CDR3 DNA is TGCGCCAGCGCCAGGGGACAGACTAATGAAAAACTGTTTTTT. Translation gives CASARGQTNEKLFF. The variable domain in full, with the rest retrieved from reference TRBV5-1 and TRBJ1-4, is KAGVTQTPRYLIKTRGQQVTLSCSPISGHRSVSWYQQTPGQGLQFLFEYFSETQRNKGNFPGRFSGRQFSNSRSEMNVSTLELGDSALYLCASARGQTNEKLFFGSGTQLSVL.